The T cell receptor beta chain described here comes from a study of T cells in Graves' hyperthyroidism and ophthalmopathy. General observations from the study: Blood also showed most of the thyroid clonotypes that were expanded above 0.001. Ophthalmopathy, as predicted by the model, came a median approximately 6.5 months after the prediction.

V lost 1 base and J 5 bases, leaving 5 bases between the germline ends. Germline V gene sequence: CDR1 SEHNR, CDR2 FQNEAQ (reference sequence). This CDR3 region has 12 residues. RNA transcripts yielded amplified TCR beta CDR3 regions. HTBI primers drove first-round RT-PCR of the TCR CDR3. One entry per CDR3 protein, called by TCRdb with MiXCR from the multiplex PCR reads. The sample has 400,000 to 600,000 distinct CDR3 sequences, less than 25% seen once. Researchers defined stable Graves' hyperthyroidism as no ophthalmopathy progression within 18 months. A remark on this clonotype: The target antigen is unknown.

The clonotype was recovered from a man aged 18 to 30 with Graves' hyperthyroidism. J is TRBJ1-1 and V is TRBV7-9; D is ambiguous. The sequenced sample was blood. The CDR3 DNA reads TGTGCCAGCAGCTTAGATGAGACTGAAGCTTTCTTT. Its translation: CASSLDETEAFF. The full variable domain, rest sourced from reference TRBV7-9 and TRBJ1-1, is DTGVSQNPRHKITKRGQNVTFRCDPISEHNRLYWYRQTLGQGPEFLTYFQNEAQLEKSRLLSDRFSAERPKGSFSTLEIQRTEQGDSAMYLCASSLDETEAFFGQGTRLTVV.